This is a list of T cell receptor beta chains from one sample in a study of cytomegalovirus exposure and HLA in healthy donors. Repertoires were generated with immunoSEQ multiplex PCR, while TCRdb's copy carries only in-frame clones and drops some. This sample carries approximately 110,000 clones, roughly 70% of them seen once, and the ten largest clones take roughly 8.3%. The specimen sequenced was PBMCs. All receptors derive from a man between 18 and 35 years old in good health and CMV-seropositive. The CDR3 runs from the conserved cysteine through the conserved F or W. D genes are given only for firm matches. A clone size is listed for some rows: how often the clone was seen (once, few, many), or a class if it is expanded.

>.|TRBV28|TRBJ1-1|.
CAIRLPQVPTEAFF
TGTGCCATCCGTTTACCACAGGTTCCCACTGAAGCTTTCTTT
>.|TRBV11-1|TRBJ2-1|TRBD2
CASRYNLAGGYNEQFF
TGTGCCAGCAGATATAACCTAGCGGGGGGTTACAATGAGCAGTTCTTC
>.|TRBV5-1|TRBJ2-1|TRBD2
CASRKGLAGVYNEQFF
TGCGCCAGCAGGAAGGGACTAGCGGGGGTTTACAATGAGCAGTTCTTC
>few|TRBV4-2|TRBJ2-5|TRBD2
CASSQSSGGQETQYF
TGTGCCAGCAGCCAATCCAGCGGGGGACAAGAGACCCAGTACTTC
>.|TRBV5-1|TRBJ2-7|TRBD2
CASSLAYGGVYEQYF
TGCGCCAGCAGCTTGGCCTATGGGGGGGTGTACGAGCAGTACTTC
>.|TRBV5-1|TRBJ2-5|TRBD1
CASSADSRGETQYF
TGCGCCAGCAGCGCGGACAGCAGGGGGGAGACCCAGTACTTC
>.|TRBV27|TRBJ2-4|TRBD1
CASSFHSLVTGTVKNIQYF
TGTGCCAGCAGTTTCCACTCCCTCGTGACCGGGACAGTGAAGAACATTCAGTACTTC
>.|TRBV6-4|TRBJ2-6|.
CASSVDMSGANVLTF
TGTGCCAGCAGTGTGGACATGTCTGGGGCCAACGTCCTGACTTTC
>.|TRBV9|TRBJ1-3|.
CASSVEAGRSGNTIYF
TGTGCCAGCAGCGTAGAGGCGGGCCGCTCTGGAAACACCATATATTTT
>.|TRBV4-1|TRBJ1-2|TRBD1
CASSHPDRATYGYTF
TGCGCCAGCAGCCACCCGGACAGGGCGACCTATGGCTACACCTTC
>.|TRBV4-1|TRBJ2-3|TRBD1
CASSQDDPGQGTDTQYF
TGCGCCAGCAGCCAAGACGACCCTGGACAGGGGACAGATACGCAGTATTTT
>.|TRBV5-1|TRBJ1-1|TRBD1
CASSVTGGRNTEAFF
TGCGCCAGCAGCGTAACAGGGGGCAGGAACACTGAAGCTTTCTTT
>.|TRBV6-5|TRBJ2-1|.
CASSYEGSRHNEQFF
TGTGCCAGCAGTTACGAGGGCAGTCGCCACAATGAGCAGTTCTTC
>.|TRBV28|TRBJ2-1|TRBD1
CASRGNRDRGYEQFF
TGTGCCAGCAGGGGGAACCGGGACAGGGGTTATGAGCAGTTCTTC
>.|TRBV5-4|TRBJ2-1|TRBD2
CASSYRSGGRNEQFF
TGTGCCAGCAGCTACAGGAGCGGGGGCAGGAATGAGCAGTTCTTC
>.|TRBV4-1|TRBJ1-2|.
CASSQEHRAAYGYTF
TGCGCCAGCAGCCAAGAGCACAGGGCCGCCTATGGCTACACCTTC
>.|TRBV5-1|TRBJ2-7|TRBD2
CASSLLAGGSEQYF
TGCGCCAGCAGCTTACTAGCGGGGGGAAGCGAGCAGTACTTC
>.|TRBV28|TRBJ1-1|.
CAGRVGAGAEAFF
TGTGCCGGTCGCGTTGGGGCCGGAGCTGAAGCTTTCTTT
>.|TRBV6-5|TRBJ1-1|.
CASSSPGGGSTEAFF
TGTGCCAGCAGTTCGCCGGGGGGGGGTAGCACTGAAGCTTTCTTT
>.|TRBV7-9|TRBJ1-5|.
CASSPQGSSNQPQHF
TGTGCCAGCAGCCCACAAGGGAGTAGCAATCAGCCCCAGCATTTT
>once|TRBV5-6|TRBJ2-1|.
CASSEAGTPSYNEQFF
TGTGCCAGCAGCGAGGCCGGGACTCCGTCCTACAATGAGCAGTTCTTC
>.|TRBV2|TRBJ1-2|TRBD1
CASSVRQGNYGYTF
TGTGCCAGCAGTGTCCGACAGGGGAACTATGGCTACACCTTC
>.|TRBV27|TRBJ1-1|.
CASSYGGGGGVSEAFF
TGTGCCAGCAGTTATGGGGGAGGGGGGGGTGTCTCTGAAGCTTTCTTT
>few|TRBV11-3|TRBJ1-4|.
CASSLGAGSNEKLFF
TGTGCCAGCAGCTTAGGAGCAGGTTCTAATGAAAAACTGTTTTTT
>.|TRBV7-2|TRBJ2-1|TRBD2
CASSPSGVGNEQFF
TGTGCCAGCAGCCCTAGCGGGGTAGGCAATGAGCAGTTCTTC
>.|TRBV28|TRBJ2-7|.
CASSRRTVGYEQYF
TGTGCCAGCAGTCGCCGGACAGTCGGCTACGAGCAGTACTTC
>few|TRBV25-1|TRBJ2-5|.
CASGRGGETQYF
TGTGCCAGCGGTCGAGGGGGAGAGACCCAGTACTTC
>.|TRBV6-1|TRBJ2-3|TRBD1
CASSRTGPITDTQYF
TGTGCCAGCAGCCGGACAGGGCCTATCACAGATACGCAGTATTTT
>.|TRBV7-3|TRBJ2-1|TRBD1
CASSQDETGTDEQFF
TGTGCCAGCAGCCAGGATGAGACAGGGACCGATGAGCAGTTCTTC
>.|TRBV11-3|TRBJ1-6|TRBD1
CASSAQGVLYNSPLHF
TGTGCCAGCAGCGCTCAGGGGGTGTTATATAATTCACCCCTCCACTTT
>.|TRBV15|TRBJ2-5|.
CATSRDLETQYF
TGTGCCACCAGCAGAGATCTGGAGACCCAGTACTTC
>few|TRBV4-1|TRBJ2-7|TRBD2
CASSRGLAGHEQYF
TGCGCCAGCAGCCGTGGACTAGCGGGGCACGAGCAGTACTTC
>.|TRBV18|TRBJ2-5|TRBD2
CASSPGLAGETQYF
TGTGCCAGCTCACCGGGACTAGCGGGCGAGACCCAGTACTTC
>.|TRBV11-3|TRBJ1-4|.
CASSLDGQNNEKLFF
TGTGCCAGCAGCTTAGATGGCCAGAACAATGAAAAACTGTTTTTT
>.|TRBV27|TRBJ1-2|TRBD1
CASSQDRVNYGYTF
TGTGCCAGCAGTCAAGACAGGGTCAACTATGGCTACACCTTC
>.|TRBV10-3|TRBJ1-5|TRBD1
CAISRPGTGISNQPQHF
TGTGCCATCAGCCGTCCCGGGACAGGGATTAGCAATCAGCCCCAGCATTTT
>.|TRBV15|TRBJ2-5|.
CATSRLYQETQYF
TGTGCCACAAGCAGACTATACCAAGAGACCCAGTACTTC
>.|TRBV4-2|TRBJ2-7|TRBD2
CASSQERGIEQYF
TGTGCCAGCAGCCAAGAGCGGGGGATAGAGCAGTACTTC
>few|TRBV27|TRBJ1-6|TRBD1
CASRRDSLENSPLHF
TGTGCCAGCAGGAGGGACAGCTTAGAAAATTCACCCCTCCACTTT
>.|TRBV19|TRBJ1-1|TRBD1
CASSARTGTEAFF
TGTGCCAGTAGTGCAAGGACAGGGACTGAAGCTTTCTTT
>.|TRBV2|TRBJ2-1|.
CASSLTGLRAYNEQFF
TGTGCCAGCAGTCTAACGGGACTCCGAGCTTACAATGAGCAGTTCTTC
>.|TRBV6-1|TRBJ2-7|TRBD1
CASSGTGGALRGQYF
TGTGCCAGCAGTGGGACAGGGGGAGCCCTACGTGGGCAGTACTTC
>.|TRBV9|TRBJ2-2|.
CASSPMTGNTGELFF
TGTGCCAGCAGCCCAATGACAGGGAACACCGGGGAGCTGTTTTTT
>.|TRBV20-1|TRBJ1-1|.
CSPDRNTEAFF
TGCAGCCCTGACAGGAACACTGAAGCTTTCTTT
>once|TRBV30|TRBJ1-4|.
CAWSEQGLSTNEKLFF
TGTGCCTGGAGTGAGCAGGGTTTGTCAACTAATGAAAAACTGTTTTTT
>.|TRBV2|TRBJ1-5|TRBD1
CASRRPTGNQPQHF
TGTGCCAGCAGGAGGCCGACAGGGAATCAGCCCCAGCATTTT
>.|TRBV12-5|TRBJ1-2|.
CASGLTGSNYGYTF
TGTGCTAGTGGTTTGACAGGGTCTAACTATGGCTACACCTTC
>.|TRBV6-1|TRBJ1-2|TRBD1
CASSADRARLYGYTF
TGTGCCAGCAGTGCTGACAGGGCGCGACTCTATGGCTACACCTTC
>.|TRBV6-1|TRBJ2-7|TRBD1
CASSPQGVDYEQYF
TGTGCCAGCAGTCCTCAGGGGGTAGACTACGAGCAGTACTTC